Detailed here is one T cell receptor (beta chain). These data originate in a study of control samples from healthy donors and cancer patients. The length of the CDR3 is 18 residues. The germline V gene encodes CDR1 LGHDT and CDR2 YNNKEL (reference sequence). Unmatched junction bases numbered 9, after V lost 1 base and J lost 0 bases. The assay was immunoSEQ multiplex PCR, and TCRdb's table has in-frame clones only and misses some. Seen here are 90,000 to 150,000 clones, around 89% observed once, and the top ten hold under 40%. The sequence was obtained from a man between 45 and 60 years old in good health. The rearrangement uses TRBV3-1 (or the pseudogene TRBV3-2) and TRBJ1-5; TRBD1 matches at 7 bases. The sequencing sample was made of blood. CDR3 DNA sequence: TGTGCCAGCAGCCAAGGGGTCAGGGGGGAAGATAGCAATCAGCCCCAGCATTTT. This codes for CASSQGVRGEDSNQPQHF.